This T cell receptor (beta chain) was observed in a study of glioma-infiltrating T cells. The table lists this clonotype with many counts. Trimming at V came to 3 bases and at J to 2 bases, leaving 11 bases not matched to a gene. The CDR3 contains 17 residues. Germline-derived CDR1 and CDR2 are SGHAT and FQDESV (reference sequence). The iRepertoire nested amplicon-rescue multiplex PCR amplified TCR alpha and beta CDR3s from RNA. MiXCR, applied by TCRdb to the multiplex PCR reads, yields one record per CDR3 protein. The sample records roughly 120,000 distinct CDR3 sequences, 20% to 25% being singletons.

The sequence was collected from a human donor with low-grade glioma or glioblastoma, undergoing nonglioma brain surgery, or in good health (not recorded which). The sample was glioma tissue, nonneoplastic brain tissue, or PBMCs (not recorded which). The rearrangement joins TRBV11-1 to TRBJ2-5; TRBD2 matches at 8 bases. The CDR3 DNA follows: TGTGCCAGCAGCTTCGGGACCACCCGGGGGGGGCAAGAGACCCAGTACTTC. Amino acids: CASSFGTTRGGQETQYF.